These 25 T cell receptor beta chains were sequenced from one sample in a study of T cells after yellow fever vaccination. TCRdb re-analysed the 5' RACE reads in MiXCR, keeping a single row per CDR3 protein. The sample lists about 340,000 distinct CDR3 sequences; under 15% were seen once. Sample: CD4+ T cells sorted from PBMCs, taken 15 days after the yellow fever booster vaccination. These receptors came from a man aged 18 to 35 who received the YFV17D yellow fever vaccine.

The CDR3 loop reads CASSLGRVLRDSPLHF. The CDR3, as DNA: TGTGCCAGCAGCCTGGGGAGGGTTCTGAGAGATTCACCCCTCCACTTT. V gene TRBV7-8 combines with J gene TRBJ1-6; D call uncertain. Per germline, CDR1 SGHVS and CDR2 FQNEAQ. V was trimmed by 5 bases and J by 8 bases, leaving 19 bases between them. CDR3 length: 16 amino acids.

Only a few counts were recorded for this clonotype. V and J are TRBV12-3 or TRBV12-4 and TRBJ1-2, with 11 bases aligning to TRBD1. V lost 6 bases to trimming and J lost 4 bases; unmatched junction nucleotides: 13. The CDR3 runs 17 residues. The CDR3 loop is CASRGTGGSKFGYGYTF. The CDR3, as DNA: TGTGCCAGCAGGGGGACAGGGGGTTCTAAGTTTGGCTATGGCTACACCTTC.

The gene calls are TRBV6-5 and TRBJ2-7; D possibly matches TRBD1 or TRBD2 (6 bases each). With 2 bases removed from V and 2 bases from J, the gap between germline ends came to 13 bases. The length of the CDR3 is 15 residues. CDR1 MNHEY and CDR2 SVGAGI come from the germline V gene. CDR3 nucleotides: TGTGCCAGCAGTTACGGGGGGCCGGTTGCCTACGAGCAGTACTTC. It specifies CASSYGGPVAYEQYF.

CDR3 region: CASSRDSTYEQYF. For the CDR3, the DNA is TGTGCCAGCAGTCGGGACAGCACCTACGAGCAGTACTTC. The chain carries TRBV6-1 and TRBJ2-7, with TRBD1 matching over 7 bases. The CDR3 spans 13 residues. Unmatched junction bases numbered 3, after V lost 5 bases and J lost 2 bases. The germline CDR1 and CDR2 sequences are MNHNS and SASEGT.

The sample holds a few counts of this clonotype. The CDR3 nucleotides read TGTGCCATCAGTGACCGGGGGACAGGGAAAGAGACCCAGTACTTC. Translation gives CAISDRGTGKETQYF. V is TRBV10-3 and J is TRBJ2-5; TRBD1 matches at 9 bases. Trimming at V came to 3 bases and at J to 3 bases, leaving 5 bases not matched to a gene. The CDR3 runs to 15 residues. CDR1 and CDR2 (germline): ENHRY, SYGVKD.

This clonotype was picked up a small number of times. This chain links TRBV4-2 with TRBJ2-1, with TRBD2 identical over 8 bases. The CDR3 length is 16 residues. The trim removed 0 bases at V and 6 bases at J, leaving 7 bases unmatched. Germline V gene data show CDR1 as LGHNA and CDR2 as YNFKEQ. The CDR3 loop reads CASSQEDGTRGNEQFF. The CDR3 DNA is TGTGCCAGCAGCCAAGAAGACGGGACTAGGGGCAATGAGCAGTTCTTC.

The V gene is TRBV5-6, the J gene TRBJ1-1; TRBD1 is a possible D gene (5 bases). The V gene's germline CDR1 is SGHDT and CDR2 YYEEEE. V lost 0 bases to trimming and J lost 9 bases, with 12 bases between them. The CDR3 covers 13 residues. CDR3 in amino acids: CASSLGGASKAFF. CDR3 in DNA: TGTGCCAGCAGCTTGGGTGGGGCTAGTAAAGCTTTCTTT.

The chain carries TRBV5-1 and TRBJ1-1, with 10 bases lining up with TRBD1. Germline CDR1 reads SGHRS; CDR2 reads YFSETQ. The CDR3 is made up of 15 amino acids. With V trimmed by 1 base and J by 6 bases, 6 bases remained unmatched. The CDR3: CASSLLGQGDSEAFF. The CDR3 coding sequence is TGCGCCAGCAGCTTGCTAGGACAGGGGGACTCTGAAGCTTTCTTT.

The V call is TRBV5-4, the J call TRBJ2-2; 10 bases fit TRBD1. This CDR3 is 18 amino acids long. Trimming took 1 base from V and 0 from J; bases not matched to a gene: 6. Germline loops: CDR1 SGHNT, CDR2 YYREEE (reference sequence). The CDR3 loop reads CASSLPGQGTSNTGELFF. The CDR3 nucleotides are TGTGCCAGCAGCTTGCCGGGACAGGGGACATCGAACACCGGGGAGCTGTTTTTT.

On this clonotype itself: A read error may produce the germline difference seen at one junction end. This chain's CDR3 is CASSQQGPSPIF. In DNA form, the CDR3 reads TGTGCCAGCAGCCAACAGGGCCCGTCACCCATCTTT. The chain couples TRBV6-6 to TRBJ1-1; D perhaps matches TRBD1 (6 bases). Germline assignment: CDR1 MNHNY and CDR2 SVGAGI (reference sequence). The CDR3 runs 12 residues.

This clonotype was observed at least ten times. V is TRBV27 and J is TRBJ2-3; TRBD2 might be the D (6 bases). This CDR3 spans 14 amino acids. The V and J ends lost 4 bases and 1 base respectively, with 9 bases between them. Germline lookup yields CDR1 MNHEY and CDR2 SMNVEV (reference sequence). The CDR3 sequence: CASSSPGGTDTQYF. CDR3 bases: TGTGCCAGCAGTTCCCCGGGGGGCACAGATACGCAGTATTTT.

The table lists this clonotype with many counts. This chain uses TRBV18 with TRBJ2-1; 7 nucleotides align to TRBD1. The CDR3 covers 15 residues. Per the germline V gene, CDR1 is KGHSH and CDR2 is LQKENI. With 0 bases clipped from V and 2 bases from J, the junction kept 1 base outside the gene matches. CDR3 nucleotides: TGTGCCAGCTCACCACCGCAGGGGGCCTACAATGAGCAGTTCTTC. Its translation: CASSPPQGAYNEQFF.

CDR3 nucleotide sequence: TGTGCCAGCAGCTTCTTGATACAGGGCACATATGGCTACACCTTC. This sequence encodes CASSFLIQGTYGYTF. This sequence joins TRBV5-5 and TRBJ1-2; a possible D gene is TRBD1 (6 bases). Germline values: CDR1 SGHKS, CDR2 YYEKEE (reference sequence). This CDR3 comprises 15 residues. Trimming removed 2 bases from V and 5 bases from J, with 16 bases in between.

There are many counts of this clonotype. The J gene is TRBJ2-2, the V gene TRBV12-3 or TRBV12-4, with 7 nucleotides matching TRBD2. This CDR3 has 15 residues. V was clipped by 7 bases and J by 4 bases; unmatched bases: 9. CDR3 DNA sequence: TGTGCCAGCACTCCACTAGCGAAGGGCACCGGGGAGCTGTTTTTT. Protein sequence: CASTPLAKGTGELFF.

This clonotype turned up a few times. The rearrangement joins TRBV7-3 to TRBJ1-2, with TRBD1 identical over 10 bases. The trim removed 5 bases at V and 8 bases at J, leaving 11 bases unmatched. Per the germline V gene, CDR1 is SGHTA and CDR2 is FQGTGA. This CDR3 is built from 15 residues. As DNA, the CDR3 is TGTGCCAGCAGCGCGGCCGGGACAGGGGATCGGGGCTACACCTTC. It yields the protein CASSAAGTGDRGYTF.

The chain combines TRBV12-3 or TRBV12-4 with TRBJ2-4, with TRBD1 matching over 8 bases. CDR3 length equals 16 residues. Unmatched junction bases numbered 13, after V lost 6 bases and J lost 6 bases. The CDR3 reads CASSYRGKSDRNIQYF. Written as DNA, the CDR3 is TGTGCCAGCAGCTACAGGGGGAAGTCTGATCGAAACATTCAGTACTTC.

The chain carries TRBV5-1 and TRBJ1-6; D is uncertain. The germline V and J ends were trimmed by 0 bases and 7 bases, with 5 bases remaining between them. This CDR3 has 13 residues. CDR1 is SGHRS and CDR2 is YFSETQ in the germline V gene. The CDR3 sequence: CASSLAWNSPLHF. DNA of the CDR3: TGCGCCAGCAGCTTGGCCTGGAATTCACCCCTCCACTTT.

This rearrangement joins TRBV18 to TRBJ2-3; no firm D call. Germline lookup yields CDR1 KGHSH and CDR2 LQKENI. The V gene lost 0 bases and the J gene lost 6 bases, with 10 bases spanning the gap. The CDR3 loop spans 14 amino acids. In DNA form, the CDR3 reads TGTGCCAGCTCACCACCGGTCTTCGAGGATACGCAGTATTTT. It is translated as CASSPPVFEDTQYF.

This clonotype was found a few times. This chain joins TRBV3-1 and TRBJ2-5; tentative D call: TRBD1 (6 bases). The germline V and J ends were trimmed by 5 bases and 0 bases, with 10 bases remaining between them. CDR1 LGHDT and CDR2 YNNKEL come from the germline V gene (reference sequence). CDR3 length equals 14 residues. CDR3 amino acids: CASSFHRDQETQYF. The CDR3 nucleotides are TGTGCCAGCAGCTTCCACAGGGACCAAGAGACCCAGTACTTC.

The CDR3 sequence: CASSYLGRQQETQYF. CDR3 DNA sequence: TGTGCCAGCAGCTATTTAGGACGGCAACAAGAGACCCAGTACTTC. V is TRBV7-9 and J is TRBJ2-5, with D unclear. The CDR3 runs 15 residues. Germline-derived CDR1 and CDR2 are SEHNR and FQNEAQ (reference sequence). Trimming took off 4 bases at V and 2 bases at J, with 14 bases between the two ends. The whole variable domain, remainder taken from reference TRBV7-9 and TRBJ2-5, is DTGVSQNPRHKITKRGQNVTFRCDPISEHNRLYWYRQTLGQGPEFLTYFQNEAQLEKSRLLSDRFSAERPKGSFSTLEIQRTEQGDSAMYLCASSYLGRQQETQYFGPGTRLLVL.

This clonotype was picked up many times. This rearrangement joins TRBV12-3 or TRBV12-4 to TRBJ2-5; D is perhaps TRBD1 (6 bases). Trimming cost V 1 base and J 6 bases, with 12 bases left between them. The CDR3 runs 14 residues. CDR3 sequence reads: CASSLGYRAQTQYF. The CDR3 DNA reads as TGTGCCAGCAGTTTAGGGTACAGGGCCCAGACCCAGTACTTC.

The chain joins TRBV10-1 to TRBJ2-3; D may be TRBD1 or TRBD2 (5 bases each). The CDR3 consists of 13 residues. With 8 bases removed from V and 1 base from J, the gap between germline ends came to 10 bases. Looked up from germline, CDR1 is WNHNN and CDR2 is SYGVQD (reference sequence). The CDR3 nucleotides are TGCGCCAGCCTCCGGGACGGCACAGATACGCAGTATTTT. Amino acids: CASLRDGTDTQYF.

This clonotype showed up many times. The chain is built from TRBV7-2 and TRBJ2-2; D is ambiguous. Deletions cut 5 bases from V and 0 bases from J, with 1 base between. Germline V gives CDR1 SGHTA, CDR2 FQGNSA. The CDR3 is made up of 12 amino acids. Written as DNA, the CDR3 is TGTGCCAGCAGCCCGAACACCGGGGAGCTGTTTTTT. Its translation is CASSPNTGELFF.

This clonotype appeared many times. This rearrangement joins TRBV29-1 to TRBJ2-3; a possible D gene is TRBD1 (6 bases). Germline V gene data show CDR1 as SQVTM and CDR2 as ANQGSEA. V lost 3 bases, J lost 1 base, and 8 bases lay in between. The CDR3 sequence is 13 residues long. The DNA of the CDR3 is TGCAGCGTTGATTCAGGGGGCACAGATACGCAGTATTTT. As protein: CSVDSGGTDTQYF.

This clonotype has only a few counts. CDR3 sequence reads: CASRTIVGLEDEKLFF. As DNA, the CDR3 is TGTGCCAGCAGAACCATCGTGGGACTCGAGGATGAAAAACTGTTTTTT. The chain links TRBV6-6 to TRBJ1-4, with D possibly being TRBD1 (5 bases). This CDR3 spans 16 amino acids. Deletions cut 6 bases from V and 6 bases from J, with 20 bases between. Germline V CDR1 and CDR2: MNHNY, SVGAGI (reference sequence).